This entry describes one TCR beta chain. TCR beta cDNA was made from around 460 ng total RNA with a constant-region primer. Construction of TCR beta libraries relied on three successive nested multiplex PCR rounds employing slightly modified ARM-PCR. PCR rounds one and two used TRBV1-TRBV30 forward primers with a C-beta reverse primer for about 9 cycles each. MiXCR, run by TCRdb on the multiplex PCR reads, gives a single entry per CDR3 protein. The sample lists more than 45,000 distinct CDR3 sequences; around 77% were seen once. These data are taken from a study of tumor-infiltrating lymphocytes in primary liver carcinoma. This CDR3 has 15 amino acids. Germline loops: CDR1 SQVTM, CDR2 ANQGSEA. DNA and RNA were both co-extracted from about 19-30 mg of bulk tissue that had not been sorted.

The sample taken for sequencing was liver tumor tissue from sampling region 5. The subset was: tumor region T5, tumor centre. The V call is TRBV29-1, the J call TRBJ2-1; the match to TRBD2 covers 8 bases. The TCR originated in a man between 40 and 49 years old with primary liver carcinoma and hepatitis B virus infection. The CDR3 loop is CSIGLAGGFYNEQFF. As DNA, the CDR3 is TGCAGTATTGGACTAGCTGGAGGGTTCTACAATGAGCAGTTCTTC.